The TCR beta chain under discussion was sequenced for a study of tumor and adjacent non-tumor tissue in lung cancer. About the research overall: Patients were aged roughly 31 to 76, roughly 9 men and roughly 5 women, stage I to III. Approximately 4 million productive TCRbeta reads were obtained per sample on average.

A modified ARM-PCR protocol with three rounds of nested PCR amplified TCRbeta. TCRdb re-called the multiplex PCR reads through MiXCR, storing one row per CDR3 protein. The sample yields about 80,000 distinct CDR3 sequences, around 80% seen once. The CDR3 loop spans 12 amino acids. Per the germline V gene, CDR1 is SGHVS and CDR2 is FQNEAQ. Study outcomes and limitations: Tumor repertoires had a smaller top 100 clone share than normal lung.

RNA was extracted from bulk tissue without any cell sorting. Distant lung tissue was collected more than 3 cm away from the tumor edge. Newly diagnosed lung cancer patients had thoracic surgery in China, August–late 2014, without prior chemotherapy. About this clonotype: Antigen specificity is unknown. One junction end disagrees with the germline gene, perhaps due to a read error.

V and J are TRBV7-8 and TRBJ1-2; D unresolved. This sequence was found in a man aged 60 to 75 with non-small cell lung cancer. The sequencing input was distant non-tumor lung tissue. The CDR3 DNA follows: TGTACCAGCAGCTCAGCAGGCATTCGGTACACCTTC. This encodes CTSSSAGIRYTF. Together with reference TRBV7-8 and TRBJ1-2, the CDR3 gives the full variable domain: GAGVSQSPRYKVAKRGQDVALRCDPISGHVSLFWYQQALGQGPEFLTYFQNEAQLDKSGLPSDRFFAERPEGSVSTLKIQRTQQEDSAVYLCTSSSAGIRYTFGSGTRLTVV.